Only a few counts were recorded for the clone carrying this T cell receptor beta chain. These data come from a study of blood T cell repertoires in COVID-19. Study overall: COVID-19 samples from acute and convalescent phases originated in the United States, Italy and Spain. PBMCs, B-cell-depleted T cells, or T cells were the source of the cDNA or gDNA that made up the material.

The authors' processing: For nucleated cells, counts were estimated from reference gene primer amplification. The data were produced by immunoSEQ multiplex PCR, yet TCRdb's version contains in-frame clones alone and is incomplete. That table is the source of V, J and clone size, and D and trimming were worked out from the DNA. The data contain a few hundred thousand clones, about 80% of them seen just once; the ten biggest clones take up around 16%. Seattle's enrolled individuals joined amid active infection and were then monitored longitudinally. From germline, CDR1 is SGHRS and CDR2 YFSETQ. The CDR3 runs to 13 residues. V lost 4 bases and J lost 6; bases outside the gene matches: 6.

Material: peripheral blood. The chain carries TRBV5-1 and TRBJ1-2, with 7 positions matching TRBD1. This clonotype was obtained from a person between 65 and 80 years old with COVID-19, enrolled during active disease. The CDR3 protein is CASSRTGDDGYTF. CDR3 coding DNA: TGCGCCAGCAGCCGTACAGGGGATGATGGCTACACCTTC.